The 13 T cell receptor beta chains reported below all come from one sample, sequenced in a study of blood T cell repertoires in COVID-19. The table came from immunoSEQ multiplex PCR; TCRdb's copy has only in-frame clones and leaves some out. The data show around 270,000 clones, over 80% seen once. Sequenced input: peripheral blood. These receptors originate from a woman aged 40 to 50 who had recovered from COVID-19.

CDR3 in DNA: TGTGCCAGCAGTGAAAGGACAGGGGGAGAGACCCAGTACTTC. It encodes CASSERTGGETQYF. The gene calls are TRBV2 and TRBJ2-5; 10 bases agree with TRBD1. There are 14 residues in the CDR3. CDR1 is SNHLY, CDR2 FYNNEI, per germline. Trimming at V came to 2 bases and at J to 4 bases, leaving 1 base not matched to a gene.

V usage is TRBV7-9 and J usage is TRBJ2-2, with 10 bases lining up with TRBD1. Germline trimming cut 6 bases from V and 2 bases from J; bases unmatched to any gene: 6. CDR3 length equals 16 residues. Per the germline V gene, CDR1 is SEHNR and CDR2 is FQNEAQ (reference sequence). In DNA form, the CDR3 reads TGTGCCAGCAGACCCCGGGACAGGGGAAACACCGGGGAGCTGTTTTTT. This encodes CASRPRDRGNTGELFF. The full variable domain, rest sourced from reference TRBV7-9 and TRBJ2-2, is DTGVSQNPRHKITKRGQNVTFRCDPISEHNRLYWYRQTLGQGPEFLTYFQNEAQLEKSRLLSDRFSAERPKGSFSTLEIQRTEQGDSAMYLCASRPRDRGNTGELFFGEGSRLTVL.

A few counts support this clone. The chain employs TRBV28 and TRBJ2-5; TRBD2 matches 9 bases. CDR1 MDHEN and CDR2 SYDVKM come from the germline V gene. The CDR3 consists of 14 residues. V gave up 6 bases and J gave up 7 bases; unmatched junction bases: 9. The CDR3 nucleotides read TGTGCCAGCAGCCTGACTACTAGCGGGTTGACCCAGTACTTC. This encodes CASSLTTSGLTQYF.

The chain employs TRBV7-8 and TRBJ2-5, with TRBD2 matching 8 bases. Germline V lookup: CDR1 SGHVS, CDR2 FQNEAQ. The CDR3 totals 14 residues. With 6 bases clipped from V and 4 bases from J, the junction kept 7 bases outside the gene matches. CDR3 bases: TGTGCCAGCAGGATCCCAGGACTAGCAGAGACCCAGTACTTC. Its translation: CASRIPGLAETQYF.

This chain joins TRBV6-5 and TRBJ1-2, with 8 bases matching TRBD1. Germline V gene sequence: CDR1 MNHEY, CDR2 SVGAGI. J was trimmed by 8 bases and V by 10 bases; bases with no gene match: 9. This CDR3 has 12 amino acids. For the CDR3, the DNA is TGTGCCACCACGACACAGGGGGGGGGCTACACCTTC. It specifies CATTTQGGGYTF.

This clone was seen more than once but under ten times. CDR3 bases: TGTGCCTGGAGTGCCCAGGGGGATGGCTACACCTTC. This codes for CAWSAQGDGYTF. This rearrangement joins TRBV30 to TRBJ1-2; TRBD1 matches 7 bases. The germline V gene has CDR1 GTSNPN and CDR2 SVGIG (reference sequence). J gave up 6 bases and V 1 base, and 2 bases lay outside the gene matches. The CDR3 contains 12 residues.

J is TRBJ2-3 and V is TRBV2; 8 bases are shared with TRBD1. After removal of 10 bases from V and 0 bases from J, the junction contained 6 bases not matched to a gene. CDR1 and CDR2 (germline): SNHLY, FYNNEI. The CDR3 extends over 14 amino acids. CDR3 DNA sequence: TGTGCCATCCCCCGGGACAGGAGCACAGATACGCAGTATTTT. Its protein is CAIPRDRSTDTQYF.

This clone turned up a few times. The chain employs TRBV7-9 and TRBJ1-3; maybe TRBD1 (6 bases). V was cut by 7 bases and J by 3 bases, with 13 bases left in between. The CDR3 totals 14 residues. CDR1 is SEHNR, CDR2 FQNEAQ, per germline (reference sequence). This CDR3 is CASTLLRGGNTIYF. CDR3 nucleotide sequence: TGTGCCAGCACCCTACTCAGGGGTGGAAACACCATATATTTT.

The chain couples TRBV7-3 to TRBJ2-2; possible D gene TRBD1, 6 bases. In germline, CDR1 is SGHTA, CDR2 FQGTGA. The CDR3 has 18 amino acids. V gave up 5 bases and J gave up 0 bases, with 19 bases separating them. DNA of the CDR3: TGTGCCAGCAGCCCCAACGCCGGGACATCGGCGAACACCGGGGAGCTGTTTTTT. Its protein product is CASSPNAGTSANTGELFF.

For the CDR3, the DNA is TGTGCCAGTAGAAGCGGGGGGGCCGGTGAGACCCAGTACTTC. It encodes CASRSGGAGETQYF. The chain recombines TRBV19 with TRBJ2-5; 10 nucleotides line up with TRBD2. Germline CDR1 reads LNHDA; CDR2 reads SQIVND (reference sequence). V gave up 6 bases and J gave up 5 bases; unmatched junction bases: 6. The CDR3 spans 14 residues.

The chain has TRBV19 and TRBJ1-3, with D unresolved. The ends were cut back, 3 bases at V and 0 bases at J, with 6 bases in the middle. The germline V gene encodes CDR1 LNHDA and CDR2 SQIVND (reference sequence). This CDR3 has 14 residues. This CDR3 reads CASSIPSSGNTIYF. The CDR3, as DNA: TGTGCCAGTAGTATCCCGAGCTCTGGAAACACCATATATTTT.

V is TRBV6-5 and J is TRBJ2-1, with 10 bases identical to TRBD1. Germline values: CDR1 MNHEY, CDR2 SVGAGI. The junction had 10 bases not matched to a gene; V was cut back by 6 bases and J by 8 bases. The CDR3 has 15 residues. The CDR3, as DNA: TGTGCCAGCAGCACAACCGGGACAGGGGTTGATGAGCAGTTCTTC. This sequence encodes CASSTTGTGVDEQFF.

The chain is built from TRBV4-1 and TRBJ2-3; 7 bases fit TRBD2. J gave up 1 base and V 5 bases, and 6 bases lay outside the gene matches. Germline V gene sequence: CDR1 MGHRA, CDR2 YSYEKL. CDR3 length equals 15 residues. CDR3 in DNA: TGCGCCAGCAGCGGGGAGGGGCGCGGCACAGATACGCAGTATTTT. Residues: CASSGEGRGTDTQYF.